This note documents a single T cell receptor (beta chain) sequence. Original data processing: Using reference gene primer amplification, nucleated cell counts were estimated. Measured with immunoSEQ multiplex PCR; TCRdb has only the in-frame clones, and not every one. Clonal size and the V and J genes are those of that table, whereas D and trimming came from the DNA. There are roughly 250,000 clones in the sample; 80% to 90% occur only once, and 2.5% to 3.5% lies in the top ten. Germline CDR1 SGHTA, CDR2 FQGNSA. This CDR3 region has 16 residues. V lost 5 bases to trimming and J lost 5 bases; unmatched junction nucleotides: 12. The data were taken from a study of blood T cell repertoires in COVID-19. Overall study: Specimens from acute and convalescent COVID-19 originated in the United States, Italy and Spain. PBMCs, B-cell-depleted T cells, or T cells provided the cDNA or gDNA that made up the material.

In assigning cohorts, the study relied on participant-reported clinical history. The sequence came from a woman in her forties who had been exposed to COVID-19. Sequenced: PBMCs or T cells enriched from blood (not recorded which). The chain employs TRBV7-2 and TRBJ1-2; 9 bases match TRBD1. This chain's CDR3 is CASSIPPGTGNYGYTF. CDR3 DNA sequence: TGTGCCAGCAGCATCCCACCCGGGACAGGGAATTATGGCTACACCTTC.